The source of this TCR beta chain is a study of CD8 T cells in Susac syndrome. Study information: Among the Susac syndrome patients who underwent sequencing, more than 5 had clinically active disease, while fewer than ten of them were in remission.

After extraction with the RNeasy kit, roughly 0.45 to 1 ug of the RNA was reverse transcribed using random hexamers. In TCRdb, the immunoSEQ multiplex PCR reads were re-called with MiXCR into one record per CDR3 protein. The sample yields fewer than 140,000 distinct CDR3 sequences, around 94% seen once. The CDR3 loop spans 16 amino acids. Germline CDR1 reads SNHLY; CDR2 reads FYNNEI. Trimming stripped 11 bases from V and 3 bases from J, with 24 bases between. Sequencing was done on a sample of CD8+ T cells from PBMCs. V and J are TRBV2 and TRBJ2-3; possibly TRBD1 or TRBD2 for D (6 bases each). The origin of this receptor is a human donor with Susac syndrome. CDR3 DNA: TGTGCCGGAGGGGCACGGCAGGGGCTCCGAACAGATACGCAGTATTTT. Amino acid sequence: CAGGARQGLRTDTQYF.